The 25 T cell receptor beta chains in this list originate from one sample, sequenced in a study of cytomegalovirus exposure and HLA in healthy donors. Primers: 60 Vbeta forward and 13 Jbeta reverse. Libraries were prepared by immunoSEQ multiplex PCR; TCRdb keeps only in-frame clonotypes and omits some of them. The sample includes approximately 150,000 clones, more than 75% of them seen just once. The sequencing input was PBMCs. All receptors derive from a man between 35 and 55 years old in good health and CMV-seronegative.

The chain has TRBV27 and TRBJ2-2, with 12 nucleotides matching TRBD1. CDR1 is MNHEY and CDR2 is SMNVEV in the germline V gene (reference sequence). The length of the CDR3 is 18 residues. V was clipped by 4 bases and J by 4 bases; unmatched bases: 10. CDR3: CASSSGTGGAGGTGELFF. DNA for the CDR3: TGTGCCAGCAGTTCAGGGACAGGGGGCGCGGGGGGCACCGGGGAGCTGTTTTTT.

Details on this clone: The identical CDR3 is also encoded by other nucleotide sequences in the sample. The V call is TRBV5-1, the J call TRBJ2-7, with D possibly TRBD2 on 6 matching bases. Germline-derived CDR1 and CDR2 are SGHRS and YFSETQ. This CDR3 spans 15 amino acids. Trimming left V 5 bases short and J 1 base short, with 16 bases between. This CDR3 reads CASRSGLLTSYEQYF. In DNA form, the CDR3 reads TGCGCCAGCAGATCGGGACTCCTTACTTCCTACGAGCAGTACTTC.

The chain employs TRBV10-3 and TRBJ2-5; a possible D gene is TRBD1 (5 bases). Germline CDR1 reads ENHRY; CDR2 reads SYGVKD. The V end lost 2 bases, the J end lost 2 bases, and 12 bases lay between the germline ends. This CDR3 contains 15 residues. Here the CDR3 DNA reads TGTGCCATCAGTGAGGCCAAGACAGCACAAGAGACCCAGTACTTC. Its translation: CAISEAKTAQETQYF.

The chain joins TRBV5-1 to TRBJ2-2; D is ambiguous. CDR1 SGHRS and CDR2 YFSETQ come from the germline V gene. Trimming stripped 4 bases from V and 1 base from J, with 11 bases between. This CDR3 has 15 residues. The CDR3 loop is CASSPLPGNTGELFF. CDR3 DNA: TGCGCCAGCAGCCCCCTTCCGGGGAACACCGGGGAGCTGTTTTTT.

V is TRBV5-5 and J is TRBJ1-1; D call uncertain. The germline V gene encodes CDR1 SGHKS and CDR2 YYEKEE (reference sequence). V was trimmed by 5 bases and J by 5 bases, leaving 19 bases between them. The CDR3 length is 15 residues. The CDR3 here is CASSLQVGSQTEAFF. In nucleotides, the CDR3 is TGTGCCAGCAGTCTTCAAGTCGGGTCCCAGACTGAAGCTTTCTTT.

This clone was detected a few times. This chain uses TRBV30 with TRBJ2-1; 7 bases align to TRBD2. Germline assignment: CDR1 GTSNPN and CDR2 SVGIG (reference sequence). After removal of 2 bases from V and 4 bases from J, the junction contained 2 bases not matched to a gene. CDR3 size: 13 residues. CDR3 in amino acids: CAWSSGEYNEQFF. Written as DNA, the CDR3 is TGTGCCTGGAGTAGCGGGGAATACAATGAGCAGTTCTTC.

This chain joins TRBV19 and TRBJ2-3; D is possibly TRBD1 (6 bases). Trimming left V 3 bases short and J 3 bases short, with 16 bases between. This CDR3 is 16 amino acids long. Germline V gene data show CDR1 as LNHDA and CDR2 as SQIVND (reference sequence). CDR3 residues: CASSINQQGRTDTQYF. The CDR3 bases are TGTGCCAGTAGTATTAATCAACAGGGTAGGACAGATACGCAGTATTTT.

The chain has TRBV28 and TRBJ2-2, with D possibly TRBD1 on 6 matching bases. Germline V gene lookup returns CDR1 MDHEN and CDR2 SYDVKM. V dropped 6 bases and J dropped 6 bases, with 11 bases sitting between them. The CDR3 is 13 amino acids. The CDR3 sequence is CASSLTGSGELFF. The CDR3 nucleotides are TGTGCCAGCAGCCTAACAGGGTCCGGGGAGCTGTTTTTT.

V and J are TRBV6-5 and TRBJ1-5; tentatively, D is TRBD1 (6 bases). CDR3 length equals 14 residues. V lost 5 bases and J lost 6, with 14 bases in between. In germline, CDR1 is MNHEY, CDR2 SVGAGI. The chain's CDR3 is CASSDGTRTQPQHF. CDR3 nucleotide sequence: TGTGCCAGCAGTGATGGGACAAGGACTCAGCCCCAGCATTTT.

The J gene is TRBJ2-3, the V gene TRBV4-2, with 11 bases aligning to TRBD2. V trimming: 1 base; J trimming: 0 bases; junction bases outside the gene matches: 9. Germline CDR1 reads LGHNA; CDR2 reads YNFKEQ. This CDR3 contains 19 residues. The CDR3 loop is CASSQGSLAGALSTDTQYF. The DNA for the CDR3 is TGTGCCAGCAGCCAAGGATCACTAGCGGGGGCCCTTAGCACAGATACGCAGTATTTT.

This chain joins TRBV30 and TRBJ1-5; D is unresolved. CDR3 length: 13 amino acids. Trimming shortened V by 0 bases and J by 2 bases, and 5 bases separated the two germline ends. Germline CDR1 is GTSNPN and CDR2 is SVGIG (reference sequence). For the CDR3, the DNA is TGTGCCTGGAGTGTATCTGGCAATCAGCCCCAGCATTTT. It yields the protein CAWSVSGNQPQHF.

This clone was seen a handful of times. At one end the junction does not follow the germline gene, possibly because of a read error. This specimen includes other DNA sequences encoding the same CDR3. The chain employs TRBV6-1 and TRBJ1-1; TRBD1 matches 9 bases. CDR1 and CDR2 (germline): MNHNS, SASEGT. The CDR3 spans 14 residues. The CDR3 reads CASSETGTGHEAFF. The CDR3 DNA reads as TGTGCCAGTAGTGAAACTGGGACAGGGCATGAAGCTTTCTTT.

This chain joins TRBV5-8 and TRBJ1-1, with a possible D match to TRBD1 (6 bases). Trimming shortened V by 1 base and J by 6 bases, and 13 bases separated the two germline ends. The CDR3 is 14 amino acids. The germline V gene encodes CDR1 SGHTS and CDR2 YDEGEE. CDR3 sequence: CASSLMAGQSEAFF. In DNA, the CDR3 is TGTGCCAGCAGCTTGATGGCCGGACAGTCTGAAGCTTTCTTT.

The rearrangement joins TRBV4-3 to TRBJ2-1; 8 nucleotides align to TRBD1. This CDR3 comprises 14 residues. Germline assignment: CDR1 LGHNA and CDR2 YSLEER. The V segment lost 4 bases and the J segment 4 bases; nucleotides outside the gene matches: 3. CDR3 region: CASSPRQGYNEQFF. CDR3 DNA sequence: TGCGCCAGCAGCCCTCGACAGGGGTACAATGAGCAGTTCTTC.

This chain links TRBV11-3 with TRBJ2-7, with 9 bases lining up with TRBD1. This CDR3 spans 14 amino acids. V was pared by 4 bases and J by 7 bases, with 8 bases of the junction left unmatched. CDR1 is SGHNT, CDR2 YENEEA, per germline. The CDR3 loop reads CASSSDTGGGEQYF. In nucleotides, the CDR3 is TGTGCCAGCAGCTCAGACACAGGGGGCGGGGAGCAGTACTTC.

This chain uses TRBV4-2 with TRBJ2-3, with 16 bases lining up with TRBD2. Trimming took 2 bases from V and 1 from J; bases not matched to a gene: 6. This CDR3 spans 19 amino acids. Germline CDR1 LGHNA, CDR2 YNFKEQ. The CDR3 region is CASSQTGLAGGLGTDTQYF. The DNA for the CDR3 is TGTGCCAGCAGCCAAACGGGACTAGCGGGGGGGCTTGGCACAGATACGCAGTATTTT.

DNA for the CDR3: TGTGCCAGCAGCTTAGTTCGCGCGGGAGGGCCTTCCGAGCAGTACTTC. This encodes CASSLVRAGGPSEQYF. The chain employs TRBV7-8 and TRBJ2-7; the match to TRBD2 covers 9 bases. The germline gives CDR1 SGHVS, CDR2 FQNEAQ. V lost 1 base and J lost 6; bases outside the gene matches: 10. The CDR3 loop spans 16 amino acids.

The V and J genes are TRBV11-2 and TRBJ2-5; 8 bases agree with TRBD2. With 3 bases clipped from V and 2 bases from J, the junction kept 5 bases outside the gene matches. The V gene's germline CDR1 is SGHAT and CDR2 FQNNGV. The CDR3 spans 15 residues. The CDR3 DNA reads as TGTGCCAGCAGCTTGGTGACTAGCGCGCAAGAGACCCAGTACTTC. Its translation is CASSLVTSAQETQYF.

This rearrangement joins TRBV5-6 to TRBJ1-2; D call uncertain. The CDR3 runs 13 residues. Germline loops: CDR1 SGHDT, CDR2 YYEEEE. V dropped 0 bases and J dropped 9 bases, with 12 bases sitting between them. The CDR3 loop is CASSLGPGSRYTF. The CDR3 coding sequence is TGTGCCAGCAGCTTGGGTCCGGGTTCGCGCTACACCTTC.

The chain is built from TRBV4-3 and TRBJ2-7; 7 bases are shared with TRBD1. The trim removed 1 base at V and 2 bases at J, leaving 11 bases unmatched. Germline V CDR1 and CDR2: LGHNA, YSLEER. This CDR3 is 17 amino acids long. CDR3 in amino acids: CASSQGRYRDSPYEQYF. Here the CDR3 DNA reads TGCGCCAGCAGCCAAGGTCGGTACCGGGACAGCCCCTACGAGCAGTACTTC.

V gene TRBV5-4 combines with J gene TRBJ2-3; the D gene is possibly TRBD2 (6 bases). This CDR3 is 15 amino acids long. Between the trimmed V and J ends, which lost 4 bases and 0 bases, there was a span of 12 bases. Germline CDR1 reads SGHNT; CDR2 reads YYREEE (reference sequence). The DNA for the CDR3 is TGTGCCAGCAGCCCGGAGGGTCCTAGCACAGATACGCAGTATTTT. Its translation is CASSPEGPSTDTQYF. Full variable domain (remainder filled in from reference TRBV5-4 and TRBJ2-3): ETGVTQSPTHLIKTRGQQVTLRCSSQSGHNTVSWYQQALGQGPQFIFQYYREEENGRGNFPPRFSGLQFPNYSSELNVNALELDDSALYLCASSPEGPSTDTQYFGPGTRLTVL.

The CDR3 loop is CASSLWTGDTGELFF. CDR3 nucleotides: TGTGCCAGCAGCCTATGGACAGGGGACACCGGGGAGCTGTTTTTT. The chain uses TRBV6-1 and TRBJ2-2, with TRBD1 matching over 9 bases. The CDR3 is 15 residues long. The germline gives CDR1 MNHNS, CDR2 SASEGT. V shed 6 bases and J 3 bases; nucleotides not matched to a gene: 5.

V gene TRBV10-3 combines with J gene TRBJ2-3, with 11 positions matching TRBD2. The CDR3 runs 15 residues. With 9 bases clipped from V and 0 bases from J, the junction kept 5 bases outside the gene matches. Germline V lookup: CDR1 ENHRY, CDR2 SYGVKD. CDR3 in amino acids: CAIGLAGDSTDTQYF. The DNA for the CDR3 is TGTGCCATAGGACTAGCGGGTGATAGCACAGATACGCAGTATTTT.

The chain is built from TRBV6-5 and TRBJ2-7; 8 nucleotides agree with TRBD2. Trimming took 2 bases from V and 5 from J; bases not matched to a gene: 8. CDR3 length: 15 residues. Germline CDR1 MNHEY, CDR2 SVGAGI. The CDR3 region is CASSYTLAGLNEQYF. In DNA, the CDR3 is TGTGCCAGCAGTTACACCTTAGCGGGATTAAACGAGCAGTACTTC.

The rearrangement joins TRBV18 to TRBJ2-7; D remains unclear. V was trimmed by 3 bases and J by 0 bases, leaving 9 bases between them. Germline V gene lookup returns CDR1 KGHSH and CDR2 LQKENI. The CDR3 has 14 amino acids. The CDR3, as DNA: TGTGCCAGCTCACCCGGCAGGCCCTCCTACGAGCAGTACTTC. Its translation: CASSPGRPSYEQYF.